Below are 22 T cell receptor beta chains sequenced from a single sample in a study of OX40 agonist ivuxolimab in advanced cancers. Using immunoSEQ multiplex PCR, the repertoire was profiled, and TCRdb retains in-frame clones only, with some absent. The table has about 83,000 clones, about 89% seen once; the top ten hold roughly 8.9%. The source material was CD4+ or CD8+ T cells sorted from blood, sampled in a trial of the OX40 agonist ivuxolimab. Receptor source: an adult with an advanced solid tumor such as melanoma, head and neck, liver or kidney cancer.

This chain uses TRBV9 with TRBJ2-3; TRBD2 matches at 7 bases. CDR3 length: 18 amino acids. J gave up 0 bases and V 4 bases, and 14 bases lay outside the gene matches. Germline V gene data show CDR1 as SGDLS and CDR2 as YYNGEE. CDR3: CASSPAIYSGLSTDTQYF. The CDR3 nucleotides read TGTGCCAGCAGCCCAGCGATTTATAGCGGGTTGAGCACAGATACGCAGTATTTT. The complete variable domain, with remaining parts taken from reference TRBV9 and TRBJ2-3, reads DSGVTQTPKHLITATGQRVTLRCSPRSGDLSVYWYQQSLDQGLQFLIQYYNGEERAKGNILERFSAQQFPDLHSELNLSSLELGDSALYFCASSPAIYSGLSTDTQYFGPGTRLTVL.

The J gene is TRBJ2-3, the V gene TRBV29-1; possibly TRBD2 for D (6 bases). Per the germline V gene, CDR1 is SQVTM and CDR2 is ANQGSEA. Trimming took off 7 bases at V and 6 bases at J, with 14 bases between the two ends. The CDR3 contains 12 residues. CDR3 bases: TGCAGCGATCGGGGGACTGGCGATACGCAGTATTTT. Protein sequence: CSDRGTGDTQYF.

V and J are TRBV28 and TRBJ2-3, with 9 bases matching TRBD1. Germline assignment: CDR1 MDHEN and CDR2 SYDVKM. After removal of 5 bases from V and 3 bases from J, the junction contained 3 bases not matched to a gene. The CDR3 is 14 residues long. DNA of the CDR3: TGTGCCAGCAGTCGGGACAGGGTAACAGATACGCAGTATTTT. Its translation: CASSRDRVTDTQYF. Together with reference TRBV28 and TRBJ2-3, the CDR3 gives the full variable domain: DVKVTQSSRYLVKRTGEKVFLECVQDMDHENMFWYRQDPGLGLRLIYFSYDVKMKEKGDIPEGYSVSREKKERFSLILESASTNQTSMYLCASSRDRVTDTQYFGPGTRLTVL.

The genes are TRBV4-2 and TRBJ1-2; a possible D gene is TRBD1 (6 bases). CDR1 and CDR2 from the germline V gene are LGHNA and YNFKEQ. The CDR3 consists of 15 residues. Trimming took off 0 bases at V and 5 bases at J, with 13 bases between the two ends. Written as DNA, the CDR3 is TGTGCCAGCAGCCAAGAGGGCAGGGGACGGTATGGCTACACCTTC. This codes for CASSQEGRGRYGYTF.

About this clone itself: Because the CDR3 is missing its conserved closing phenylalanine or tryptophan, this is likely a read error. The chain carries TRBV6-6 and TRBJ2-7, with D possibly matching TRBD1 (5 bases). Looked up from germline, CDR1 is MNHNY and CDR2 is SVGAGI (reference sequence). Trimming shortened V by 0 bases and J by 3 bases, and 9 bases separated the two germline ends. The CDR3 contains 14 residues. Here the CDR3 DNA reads TGTGCCAGCAGTTACTCGGACATCTTCTACGAGCAGTACCTC. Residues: CASSYSDIFYEQYL.

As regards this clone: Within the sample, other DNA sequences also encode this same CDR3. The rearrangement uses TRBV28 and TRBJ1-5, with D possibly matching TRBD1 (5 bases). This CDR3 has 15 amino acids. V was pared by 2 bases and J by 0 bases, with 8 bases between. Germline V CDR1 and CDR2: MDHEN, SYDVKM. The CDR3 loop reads CASSLGTYSNQPQHF. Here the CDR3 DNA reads TGTGCCAGCAGTTTAGGGACCTATAGCAATCAGCCCCAGCATTTT. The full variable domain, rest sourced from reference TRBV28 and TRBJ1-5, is DVKVTQSSRYLVKRTGEKVFLECVQDMDHENMFWYRQDPGLGLRLIYFSYDVKMKEKGDIPEGYSVSREKKERFSLILESASTNQTSMYLCASSLGTYSNQPQHFGDGTRLSIL.

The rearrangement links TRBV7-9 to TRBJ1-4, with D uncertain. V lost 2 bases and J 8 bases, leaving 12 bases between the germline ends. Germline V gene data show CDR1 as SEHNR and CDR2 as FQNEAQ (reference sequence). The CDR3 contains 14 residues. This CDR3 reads CASSLSSLREKLFF. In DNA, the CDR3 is TGTGCCAGCAGCTTATCATCGCTTAGGGAAAAACTGTTTTTT.

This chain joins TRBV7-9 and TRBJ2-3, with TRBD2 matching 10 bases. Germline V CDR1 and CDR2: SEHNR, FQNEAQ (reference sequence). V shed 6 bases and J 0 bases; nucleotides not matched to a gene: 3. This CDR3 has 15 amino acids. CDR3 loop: CASRKTSGSTDTQYF. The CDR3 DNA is TGTGCCAGCAGGAAGACTAGCGGGAGCACAGATACGCAGTATTTT.

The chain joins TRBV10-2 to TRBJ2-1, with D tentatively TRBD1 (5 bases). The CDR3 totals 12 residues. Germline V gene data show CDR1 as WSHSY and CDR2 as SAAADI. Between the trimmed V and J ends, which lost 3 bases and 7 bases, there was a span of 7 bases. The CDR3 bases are TGCGCCAGCAGTGAACAGGCGAATGAGCAGTTCTTC. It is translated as CASSEQANEQFF.

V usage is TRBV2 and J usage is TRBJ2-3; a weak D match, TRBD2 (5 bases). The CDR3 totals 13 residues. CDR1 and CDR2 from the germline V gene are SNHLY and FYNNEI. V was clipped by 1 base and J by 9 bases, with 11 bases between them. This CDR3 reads CASSEGERPTQYF. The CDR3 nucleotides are TGTGCCAGCAGTGAAGGGGAGCGTCCGACGCAGTATTTT. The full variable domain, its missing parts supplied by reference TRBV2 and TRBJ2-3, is EPEVTQTPSHQVTQMGQEVILRCVPISNHLYFYWYRQILGQKVEFLVSFYNNEISEKSEIFDDQFSVERPDGSNFTLKIRSTKLEDSAMYFCASSEGERPTQYFGPGTRLTVL.

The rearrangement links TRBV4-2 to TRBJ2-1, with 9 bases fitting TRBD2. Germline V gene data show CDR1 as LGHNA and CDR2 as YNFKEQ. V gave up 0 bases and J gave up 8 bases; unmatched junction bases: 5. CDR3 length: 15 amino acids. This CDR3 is CASSQEGGGGYEQFF. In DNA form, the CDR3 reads TGTGCCAGCAGCCAAGAGGGCGGGGGGGGCTATGAGCAGTTCTTC.

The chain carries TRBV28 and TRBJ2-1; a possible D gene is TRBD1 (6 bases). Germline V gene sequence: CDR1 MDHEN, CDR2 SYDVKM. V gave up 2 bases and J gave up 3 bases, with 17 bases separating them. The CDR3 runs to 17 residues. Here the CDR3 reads CASSLRDNRVVYNEQFF. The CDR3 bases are TGTGCCAGCAGTTTAAGGGATAACAGGGTGGTCTACAATGAGCAGTTCTTC.

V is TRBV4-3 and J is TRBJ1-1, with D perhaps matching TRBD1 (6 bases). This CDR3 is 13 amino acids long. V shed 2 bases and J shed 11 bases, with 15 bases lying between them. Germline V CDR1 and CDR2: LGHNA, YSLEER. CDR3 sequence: CASSQREGGRAFF. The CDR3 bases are TGCGCCAGCAGCCAACGCGAGGGGGGGCGGGCTTTCTTT.

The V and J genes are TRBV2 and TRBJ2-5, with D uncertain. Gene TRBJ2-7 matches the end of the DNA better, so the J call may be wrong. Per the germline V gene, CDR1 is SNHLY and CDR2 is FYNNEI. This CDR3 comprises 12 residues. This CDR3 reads CASSVNSYEQYF. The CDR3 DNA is TGTGCCAGCAGCGTCAACTCCTACGAGCAGTACTTC.

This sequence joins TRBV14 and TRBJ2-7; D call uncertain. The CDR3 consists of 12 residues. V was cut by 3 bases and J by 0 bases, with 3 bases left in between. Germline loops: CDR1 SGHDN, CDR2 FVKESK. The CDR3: CASSHISYEQYF. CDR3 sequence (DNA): TGTGCCAGCAGCCATATCTCCTACGAGCAGTACTTC.

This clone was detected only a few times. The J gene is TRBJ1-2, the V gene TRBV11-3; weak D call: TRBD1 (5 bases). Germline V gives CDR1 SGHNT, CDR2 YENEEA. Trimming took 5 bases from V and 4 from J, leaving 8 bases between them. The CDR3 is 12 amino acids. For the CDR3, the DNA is TGTGCCAGCAGCGGGGGTTCCTATGGCTACACCTTC. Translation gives CASSGGSYGYTF.

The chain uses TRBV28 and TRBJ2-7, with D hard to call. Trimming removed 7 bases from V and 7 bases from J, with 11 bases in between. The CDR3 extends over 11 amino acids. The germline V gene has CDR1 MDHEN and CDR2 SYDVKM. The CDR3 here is CASMAFFEQYF. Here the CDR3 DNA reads TGTGCCAGCATGGCGTTCTTTGAGCAGTACTTC. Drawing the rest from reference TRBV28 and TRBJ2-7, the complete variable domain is DVKVTQSSRYLVKRTGEKVFLECVQDMDHENMFWYRQDPGLGLRLIYFSYDVKMKEKGDIPEGYSVSREKKERFSLILESASTNQTSMYLCASMAFFEQYFGPGTRLTVT.

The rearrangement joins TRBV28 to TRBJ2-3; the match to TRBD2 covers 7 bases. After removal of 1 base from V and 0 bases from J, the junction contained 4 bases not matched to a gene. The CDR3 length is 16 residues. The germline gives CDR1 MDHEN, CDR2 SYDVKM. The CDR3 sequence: CASSLYRGVSTDTQYF. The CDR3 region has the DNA TGTGCCAGCAGTTTATACCGGGGGGTTAGCACAGATACGCAGTATTTT. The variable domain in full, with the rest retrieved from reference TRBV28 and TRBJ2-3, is DVKVTQSSRYLVKRTGEKVFLECVQDMDHENMFWYRQDPGLGLRLIYFSYDVKMKEKGDIPEGYSVSREKKERFSLILESASTNQTSMYLCASSLYRGVSTDTQYFGPGTRLTVL.

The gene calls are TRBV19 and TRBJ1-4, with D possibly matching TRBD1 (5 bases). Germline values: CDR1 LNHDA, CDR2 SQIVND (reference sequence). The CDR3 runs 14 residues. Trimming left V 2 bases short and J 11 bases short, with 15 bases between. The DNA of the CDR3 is TGTGCCAGTAGTATACCGCAAACGGGGGACAAACTGTTTTTT. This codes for CASSIPQTGDKLFF. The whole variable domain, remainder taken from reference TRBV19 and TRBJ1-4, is DGGITQSPKYLFRKEGQNVTLSCEQNLNHDAMYWYRQDPGQGLRLIYYSQIVNDFQKGDIAEGYSVSREKKESFPLTVTSAQKNPTAFYLCASSIPQTGDKLFFGSGTQLSVL.

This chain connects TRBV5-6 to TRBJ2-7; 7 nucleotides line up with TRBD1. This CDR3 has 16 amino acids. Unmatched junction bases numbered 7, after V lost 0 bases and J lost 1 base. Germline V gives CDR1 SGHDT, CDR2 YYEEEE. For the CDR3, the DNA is TGTGCCAGCAGCTTGGCCGTAGGGACAGAGTCCTACGAGCAGTACTTC. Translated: CASSLAVGTESYEQYF.

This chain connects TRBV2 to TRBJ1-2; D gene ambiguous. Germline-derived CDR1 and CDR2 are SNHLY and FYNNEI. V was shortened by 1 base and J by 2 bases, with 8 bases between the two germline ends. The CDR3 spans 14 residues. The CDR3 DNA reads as TGTGCCAGCAGTGAAGATAGATCGAACTATGGCTACACCTTC. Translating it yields CASSEDRSNYGYTF.

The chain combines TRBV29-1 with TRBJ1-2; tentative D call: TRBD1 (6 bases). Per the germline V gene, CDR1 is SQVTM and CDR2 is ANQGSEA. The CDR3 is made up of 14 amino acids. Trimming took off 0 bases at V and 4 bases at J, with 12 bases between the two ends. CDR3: CSVEDLTGRYGYTF. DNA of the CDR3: TGCAGCGTTGAAGACCTGACAGGACGCTATGGCTACACCTTC.